This TCR beta chain was observed in a study of T cell repertoires in ileal Crohn's disease. Study outcomes and limitations: Endoscopic recurrence occurred in every patient whose clonality exceeded 26.8%.

V shed 3 bases and J 3 bases; nucleotides not matched to a gene: 11. The CDR3 runs 17 residues. The V gene's germline CDR1 is KGHSH and CDR2 LQKENI. In the case of this clone: Its antigen is not identified.

This table comes from immunoSEQ multiplex PCR, and its TCRdb copy is limited to in-frame clones, with some not included. The top ten clones hold about 4.5% of a sample with approximately 13,000 clones, around 78% of them seen once. The TCR was taken from an adult with Crohn's disease. Sequencing was done on a sample of ileal tissue. V usage is TRBV18 and J usage is TRBJ1-2; 9 bases match TRBD1. The CDR3 region has the DNA TGTGCCAGCTCACCCAAGCGCCCACAGGGGGCTGACTATGGCTACACCTTC. This encodes CASSPKRPQGADYGYTF. Full variable domain (rest looked up from reference TRBV18 and TRBJ1-2): NAGVMQNPRHLVRRRGQEARLRCSPMKGHSHVYWYRQLPEEGLKFMVYLQKENIIDESGMPKERFSAEFPKEGPSILRIQQVVRGDSAAYFCASSPKRPQGADYGYTFGSGTRLTVV.